Listed below are T cell receptor beta chains from one sample, sequenced in a study of early T cells in non-severe SARS-CoV-2 infection. MiXCR, run by TCRdb on the 5' RACE reads, gives a single entry per CDR3 protein. The table shows approximately 84,000 distinct CDR3 sequences, with about 15% occurring only once. Sequencing used whole blood. The source is an adult who was a healthcare worker with PCR-confirmed SARS-CoV-2 infection or an uninfected control (not recorded which). Each CDR3 is given with its conserved first and last residue. The D gene is left open where the match is weak. Clone size is stated in some rows and not others, as once, few, many or a class when expanded.

TRBD1 | few | TRBJ2-1 | TRBV11-1 | 16 | TGTGCCAGCAGCTTGCCCCCGACAGGGGGTTACAATGAGCAGTTCTTC | CASSLPPTGGYNEQFF
TRBD2 | few | TRBJ2-7 | TRBV13 | 14 | TGTGCCAGCAGCCGACTAGCGGGGCCCTACGAGCAGTACTTC | CASSRLAGPYEQYF
- | - | TRBJ1-1 | TRBV28 | 14 | TGTGCCAGCGGGGCATCTTCCATGAACACTGAAGCTTTCTTT | CASGASSMNTEAFF
- | many | TRBJ2-1 | TRBV12-3/TRBV12-4 | 12 | TGTGCCAGCAGTGTGCAGGGGCTAGCCCAGTTCTTC | CASSVQGLAQFF
- | many | TRBJ2-3 | TRBV6-2/TRBV6-3 | 15 | TGTGCCAGCAGTTACTCGATGTCCTACACAGATACGCAGTATTTT | CASSYSMSYTDTQYF
TRBD2 | - | TRBJ2-7 | TRBV28 | 15 | TGTGCCAGCAGCCAGCGGGGACTAGCCCTCTACGAGCAGTACTTC | CASSQRGLALYEQYF
TRBD2 | - | TRBJ2-1 | TRBV27 | 17 | TGTGCCAGCAGCCACGGTTCTAGCGGGGGGGTTTACAATGAGCAGTTCTTC | CASSHGSSGGVYNEQFF
- | few | TRBJ2-7 | TRBV28 | 16 | TGTGCCAGCCCCCCTCGAACCGGTTTCTTTTCCTCGGAGCAGTACTTC | CASPPRTGFFSSEQYF
TRBD2 | - | TRBJ2-3 | TRBV6-2/TRBV6-3 | 15 | TGTGCCAGCAGTTACTCGAGCGGGGAGACAGATACGCAGTATTTT | CASSYSSGETDTQYF
- | - | TRBJ2-3 | TRBV4-1 | 13 | TGCGCCAGCAGCCAACCAGGCACAGATACGCAGTATTTT | CASSQPGTDTQYF
TRBD1 | few | TRBJ2-7 | TRBV20-1 | 11 | TGCAGTGCTAGTGACAGGGGAAAGCAGTACTTC | CSASDRGKQYF
- | few | TRBJ2-7 | TRBV15 | 13 | TGTGCCACCAGCAGACAGGGTCGGGACGAGCAGTACTTC | CATSRQGRDEQYF
- | - | TRBJ2-4 | TRBV7-2 | 16 | TGTGCCAGCAGCTTAAGCGTTTGGGCGATCGGAAACATTCAGTACTTC | CASSLSVWAIGNIQYF
TRBD1 | - | TRBJ2-7 | TRBV28 | 13 | TGTGCCAGCAGTTTACTCACAGGGGACGAGCAGTACTTC | CASSLLTGDEQYF
- | few | TRBJ1-1 | TRBV12-3/TRBV12-4 | 15 | TGTGCCAGCAGTGTAAGGGCGGGGGCGAACACTGAAGCTTTCTTT | CASSVRAGANTEAFF
- | few | TRBJ1-1 | TRBV7-8 | 12 | TGTGCCAGCAGCTACAAAGCAGGGGAAGCTTTCTTT | CASSYKAGEAFF
- | few | TRBJ1-1 | TRBV20-1 | 10 | TGCAGTGCTAACTCCCCTGAAGCTTTCTTT | CSANSPEAFF
TRBD1 | - | TRBJ2-5 | TRBV5-1 | 15 | TGCGCCAGCAGCCCAGGGACAGGGGGCCTGGGGACCCAGTACTTC | CASSPGTGGLGTQYF
TRBD2 | - | TRBJ2-7 | TRBV20-1 | 12 | TGCAGTGCCGGGAGGAACCCCTACGAGCAGTACTTC | CSAGRNPYEQYF
- | many | TRBJ1-3 | TRBV9 | 15 | TGTGCCAGCAGCCCTAGAGGGTTGGGGGGAAACACCATATATTTT | CASSPRGLGGNTIYF
- | many | TRBJ2-7 | TRBV11-2 | 12 | TGTGCCAGCAGCCCGCCGGCCGAGCGGCAGTACTTC | CASSPPAERQYF
- | - | TRBJ2-2 | TRBV7-2 | 15 | TGTGCCAGCAGCTTAACCAAAACTTCGACCGGGGAGCTGTTTTTT | CASSLTKTSTGELFF
- | few | TRBJ2-5 | TRBV6-5 | 12 | TGTGCCAGCAGCGCGCCCCCCGGGACCCAGTACTTC | CASSAPPGTQYF
- | few | TRBJ2-2 | TRBV15 | 13 | TGTGCCACCAGCAGAGCAAGGGCCGGGGAGCTGTTTTTT | CATSRARAGELFF
TRBD1 | - | TRBJ2-2 | TRBV5-4 | 14 | TGTGCCAGCAGGACAGGGCGTAGCACCGGGGAGCTGTTTTTT | CASRTGRSTGELFF
- | many | TRBJ2-3 | TRBV28 | 12 | TGTGCCAGCAGTTTGATGGGGGATACGCAGTATTTT | CASSLMGDTQYF
- | many | TRBJ1-2 | TRBV3-1 | 13 | TGTGCCAGCAGCCGGGGTGAAGGGAACGGCTACACCTTC | CASSRGEGNGYTF
TRBD1 | few | TRBJ2-7 | TRBV20-1 | 13 | TGCAGTGGGGGGGGACAGGGACCTTACGAGCAGTACTTC | CSGGGQGPYEQYF
- | - | TRBJ1-6 | TRBV30 | 14 | TGTGCCTGGACTGCGAGCTCCTATAATTCACCCCTCCACTTT | CAWTASSYNSPLHF
TRBD1 | many | TRBJ2-3 | TRBV6-6 | 14 | TGTGCCAGCAGTTTCGACAGGGGTACAGATACGCAGTATTTT | CASSFDRGTDTQYF
- | few | TRBJ2-5 | TRBV6-2/TRBV6-3 | 14 | TGTGCCAGCTTTTCCTGGACACCTCAAGAGACCCAGTACTTC | CASFSWTPQETQYF
TRBD1 | few | TRBJ1-2 | TRBV20-1 | 16 | TGCAGTGCTAGGGGACAGCCTAGTAGCTTTAACTATGGCTACACCTTC | CSARGQPSSFNYGYTF
TRBD1 | few | TRBJ2-7 | TRBV4-1 | 15 | TGCGCCAGCAGCCAACCGGACAGGGGGCCCTACGAGCAGTACTTC | CASSQPDRGPYEQYF
TRBD2 | few | TRBJ2-7 | TRBV20-1 | 12 | TGCAGTGTAGCGGGAGAGGGCCACGAGCAGTACTTC | CSVAGEGHEQYF
TRBD1 | - | TRBJ2-5 | TRBV3-1 | 15 | TGTGCCAGCAGCCACTTCCGGGACAGGCAAGAGACCCAGTACTTC | CASSHFRDRQETQYF
- | few | TRBJ1-6 | TRBV7-9 | 15 | TGTGCCAGCAGCTCGGGGAAAGCCTATAATTCACCCCTCCACTTT | CASSSGKAYNSPLHF
- | few | TRBJ1-2 | TRBV5-1 | 11 | TGCGCCAGCAGGGCAATGGGAGGCTACACCTTC | CASRAMGGYTF
- | many | TRBJ2-1 | TRBV6-5 | 15 | TGTGCCAGCAGTTACAGCCTGGGGTACTACAATGAGCAGTTCTTC | CASSYSLGYYNEQFF
- | few | TRBJ2-1 | TRBV9 | 14 | TGTGCCAGCAGCGTAGACCCCCGTTCTGACGAGCAGTTCTTC | CASSVDPRSDEQFF
- | few | TRBJ2-2 | TRBV15 | 13 | TGTGCCACCGGAAGCAGAAACACCGGGGAGCTGTTTTTT | CATGSRNTGELFF
TRBD1 | few | TRBJ2-1 | TRBV14 | 16 | TGTGCCAGCAGCCAAGTCAAGGGGGCGATGGGTAATGAGCAGTTCTTC | CASSQVKGAMGNEQFF
- | - | TRBJ1-5 | TRBV7-9 | 12 | TGTGCCAGCAGTTACCCCGATCAGCCCCAGCATTTT | CASSYPDQPQHF
TRBD1 | many | TRBJ2-2 | TRBV5-5 | 16 | TGTGCCAGCAGCCGGGGACAGGGGACGAACACCGGGGAGCTGTTTTTT | CASSRGQGTNTGELFF
- | many | TRBJ1-2 | TRBV11-2 | 11 | TGTGCCAGCAGCTTAGGTTTTGGCTACACCTTC | CASSLGFGYTF
- | few | TRBJ2-2 | TRBV7-2 | 14 | TGTGCCAGCAGCTTAGGGCGAAGCACCGGGGAGCTGTTTTTT | CASSLGRSTGELFF
- | many | TRBJ2-1 | TRBV20-1 | 16 | TGCAGTGCGACCCCACGGGCCTCAACCTCCTACAATGAGCAGTTCTTC | CSATPRASTSYNEQFF
TRBD2 | few | TRBJ2-2 | TRBV5-6 | 16 | TGTGCCAGCAGCTTTGGGGTAGCGGGGAACACCGGGGAGCTGTTTTTT | CASSFGVAGNTGELFF